This record concerns one T cell receptor (beta chain) sequence. These data are taken from a study of identical twins. Germline V CDR1 and CDR2: DFQATT, SNEGSKA (reference sequence). The CDR3 runs to 14 residues. After removal of 0 bases from V and 4 bases from J, the junction contained 1 base not matched to a gene. TCRdb re-called the 5' RACE reads through MiXCR, storing one row per CDR3 protein. The sample includes hundreds of thousands of distinct CDR3 sequences, 5.5% to 6.5% of them seen just once. The clonotype comes from a man aged 18 to 29 in good health. The rearrangement links TRBV20-1 to TRBJ2-5, with 11 positions matching TRBD2. Sequenced input: naive T cells sorted from blood. CDR3 nucleotides: TGCAGTGCTAGAGAGACTAGCGGGATAGAGACCCAGTACTTC. It translates to CSARETSGIETQYF.